This TCR beta chain was sequenced during a study of blood T cell repertoires in COVID-19. Trimming left V 0 bases short and J 2 bases short, with 16 bases between. The CDR3 sequence is 17 residues long. Germline V gene lookup returns CDR1 MNHEY and CDR2 SVGEGT. Authors' data handling: It was from reference gene primer amplification that nucleated cell counts were estimated. Clones were sequenced by immunoSEQ multiplex PCR, and TCRdb holds only the in-frame ones, with some missing. The V and J calls and the clone size are those of that table, but D and trimming were determined from the DNA. The sample lists roughly 280,000 clones; about 88% were seen once.

This chain connects TRBV6-2 or TRBV6-3 to TRBJ2-5; TRBD2 is a possible D gene (7 bases). The TCR originated in a man aged 18 to 29 with active or convalescent COVID-19. Specimen: peripheral blood. The CDR3 sequence: CASSYSMGAGAQETQYF. The CDR3 coding sequence is TGTGCCAGCAGTTACTCGATGGGGGCGGGAGCACAAGAGACCCAGTACTTC.